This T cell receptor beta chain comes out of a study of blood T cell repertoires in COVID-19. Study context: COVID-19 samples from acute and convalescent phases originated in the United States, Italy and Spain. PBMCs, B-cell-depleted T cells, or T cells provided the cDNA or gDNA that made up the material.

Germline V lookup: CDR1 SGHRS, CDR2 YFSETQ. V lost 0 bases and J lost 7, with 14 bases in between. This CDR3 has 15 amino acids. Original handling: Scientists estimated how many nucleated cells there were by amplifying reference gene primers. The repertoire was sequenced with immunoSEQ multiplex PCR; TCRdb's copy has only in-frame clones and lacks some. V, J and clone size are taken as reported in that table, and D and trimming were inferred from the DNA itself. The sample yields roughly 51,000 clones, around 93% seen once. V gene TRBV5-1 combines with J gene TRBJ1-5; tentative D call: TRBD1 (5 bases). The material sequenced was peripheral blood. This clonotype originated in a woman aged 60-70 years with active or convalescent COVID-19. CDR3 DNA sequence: TGCGCCAGCAGCTTGGCCGGGCAGGGAGGGCAGCCCCAGCATTTT. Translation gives CASSLAGQGGQPQHF.